A single sample gave rise to the 17 T cell receptor beta chains below, sequenced in a study of T cells in Graves' hyperthyroidism and ophthalmopathy. Amplification yielded TCR beta CDR3 regions, with RNA transcripts as the source. HTBI primers drove first-round RT-PCR of the TCR CDR3. MiXCR was run by TCRdb on the multiplex PCR reads, yielding one entry per CDR3 protein. The sample has roughly 740,000 distinct CDR3 sequences; 15% to 20% are singletons. Material for sequencing was blood. These receptors all stem from a young man with Graves' hyperthyroidism.

The rearrangement joins TRBV6-2 or TRBV6-3 to TRBJ2-5; possible D gene TRBD1, 6 bases. The CDR3 length is 13 residues. The germline CDR1 and CDR2 sequences are MNHEY and SVGEGT. V lost 7 bases and J 5 bases, leaving 14 bases between the germline ends. The CDR3: CASTSRGGETQYF. The CDR3 DNA follows: TGTGCCAGCACGTCCAGGGGTGGGGAGACCCAGTACTTC.

At least ten counts were recorded for this clonotype. The chain is built from TRBV7-9 and TRBJ2-7, with 14 positions matching TRBD2. The junction had 9 bases not matched to a gene; V was cut back by 5 bases and J by 6 bases. Germline CDR1 and CDR2: SEHNR and FQNEAQ (reference sequence). This CDR3 contains 16 residues. CDR3 region: CASSHPRLAGGTEQYF. CDR3 DNA sequence: TGTGCCAGCAGCCACCCTCGACTAGCGGGAGGGACCGAGCAGTACTTC.

The CDR3 loop reads CASSTGTGISGANVLTF. In DNA form, the CDR3 reads TGTGCCAGCAGTACCGGGACAGGGATCTCTGGGGCCAACGTCCTGACTTTC. J is TRBJ2-6 and V is TRBV12-3 or TRBV12-4; 9 bases align to TRBD1. There are 17 residues in the CDR3. J was trimmed by 0 bases and V by 5 bases; bases with no gene match: 5.

The chain couples TRBV11-2 to TRBJ2-3; 9 bases align to TRBD2. V was clipped by 7 bases and J by 5 bases; unmatched bases: 7. The CDR3 spans 14 residues. CDR1 and CDR2 from the germline V gene are SGHAT and FQNNGV. CDR3 loop: CASTVAGAEDTQYF. In DNA, the CDR3 is TGTGCCAGCACCGTAGCGGGAGCAGAAGATACGCAGTATTTT. Filled out from reference TRBV11-2 and TRBJ2-3, the complete variable domain reads EAGVAQSPRYKIIEKRQSVAFWCNPISGHATLYWYQQILGQGPKLLIQFQNNGVVDDSQLPKDRFSAERLKGVDSTLKIQPAKLEDSAVYLCASTVAGAEDTQYFGPGTRLTVL.

This clonotype was counted between two and nine times. This sequence joins TRBV6-5 and TRBJ2-5; D not resolved. This CDR3 is built from 18 residues. The germline gives CDR1 MNHEY, CDR2 SVGAGI. Trimming removed 0 bases at V and 0 bases at J, with 17 bases between. The CDR3 sequence is CASSYSRQVGKHQETQYF. As DNA, the CDR3 is TGTGCCAGCAGTTACTCGAGGCAGGTTGGGAAGCACCAAGAGACCCAGTACTTC.

This clonotype was seen ten or more times. The rearrangement uses TRBV11-1 and TRBJ2-5; D is ambiguous. V lost 4 bases, J lost 7 bases, and 16 bases lay in between. Germline CDR1 SGHAT, CDR2 FQDESV (reference sequence). The CDR3 loop spans 14 amino acids. In nucleotides, the CDR3 is TGTGCCAGCAGCTCCATCTCCTACGGCGGGACCCAGTACTTC. Amino acid sequence: CASSSISYGGTQYF.

V and J are TRBV7-9 and TRBJ1-4; D is unclear. The CDR3 extends over 17 amino acids. Trimming pared 0 bases from V and 0 bases from J, leaving 11 bases between. Germline V gene lookup returns CDR1 SEHNR and CDR2 FQNEAQ (reference sequence). CDR3 nucleotide sequence: TGTGCCAGCAGCTTAGCGTTGCGGCCTGCAACTAATGAAAAACTGTTTTTT. Its protein is CASSLALRPATNEKLFF.

This clonotype was seen only a few times. The rearrangement links TRBV7-6 to TRBJ2-7; 9 bases fit TRBD1. The germline CDR1 and CDR2 sequences are SGHVS and FNYEAQ. CDR3 size: 15 residues. V trimming: 5 bases; J trimming: 6 bases; junction bases outside the gene matches: 11. The CDR3 DNA follows: TGTGCCAGCAGCACTCGGGACAGGGAAGGGTCCGAGCAGTACTTC. It is translated as CASSTRDREGSEQYF. Together with reference TRBV7-6 and TRBJ2-7, the CDR3 gives the full variable domain: GAGVSQSPRYKVTKRGQDVALRCDPISGHVSLYWYRQALGQGPEFLTYFNYEAQQDKSGLPNDRFSAERPEGSISTLTIQRTEQRDSAMYRCASSTRDREGSEQYFGPGTRLTVT.

The chain links TRBV4-1 to TRBJ2-2; 7 bases are a match to TRBD2. CDR3 size: 15 residues. V was clipped by 4 bases and J by 3 bases; unmatched bases: 5. CDR1 and CDR2 from the germline V gene are MGHRA and YSYEKL. CDR3 DNA sequence: TGCGCCAGCAGCCCCCCCCGGGAGGACACCGGGGAGCTGTTTTTT. Translated, it gives CASSPPREDTGELFF.

The chain is built from TRBV20-1 and TRBJ2-3; D is undetermined. This CDR3 region has 14 residues. CDR1 DFQATT and CDR2 SNEGSKA come from the germline V gene (reference sequence). Trimming stripped 3 bases from V and 1 base from J, with 11 bases between. The CDR3 nucleotides are TGCAGTGCTAGTGTATCGGCCCGCACAGATACGCAGTATTTT. As protein: CSASVSARTDTQYF.

The genes are TRBV5-1 and TRBJ2-3, with 7 bases that match TRBD2. From germline, CDR1 is SGHRS and CDR2 YFSETQ. The CDR3 extends over 16 amino acids. V was clipped by 2 bases and J by 2 bases; unmatched bases: 8. The CDR3 is CASSFFGEGSTDTQYF. CDR3 in DNA: TGCGCCAGCAGCTTTTTTGGGGAGGGGTCCACAGATACGCAGTATTTT.

This clonotype was counted a few times. This chain joins TRBV28 and TRBJ1-5; 9 positions match TRBD1. CDR1 and CDR2 (germline): MDHEN, SYDVKM. V lost 6 bases, J lost 6 bases, and 6 bases stayed unmatched. This CDR3 comprises 14 residues. CDR3 region: CASRSGTGFQPQHF. CDR3 in DNA: TGTGCCAGCAGATCCGGGACAGGGTTTCAGCCCCAGCATTTT.

This clonotype was seen more than once but under ten times. The rearrangement uses TRBV7-2 and TRBJ1-2, with D unclear. The CDR3 spans 13 residues. Germline assignment: CDR1 SGHTA and CDR2 FQGNSA. Trimming stripped 4 bases from V and 5 bases from J, with 11 bases between. CDR3 sequence reads: CASSSLWSYGYTF. DNA for the CDR3: TGTGCCAGCAGCTCCCTTTGGAGTTATGGCTACACCTTC.

This clonotype was counted between two and nine times. This chain connects TRBV6-2 or TRBV6-3 to TRBJ2-1, with D perhaps matching TRBD2 (7 bases). The V and J ends lost 2 bases and 4 bases respectively, with 15 bases between them. The CDR3 loop spans 16 amino acids. Germline loops: CDR1 MNHEY, CDR2 SVGEGT. For the CDR3, the DNA is TGTGCCAGCAGTTACGCTGGGGGGGCGCGGTACAATGAGCAGTTCTTC. Its translation is CASSYAGGARYNEQFF.

This clonotype has just a few counts. A much larger clone is a single base away; this may be a read error. CDR3 nucleotides: TGTGCCAGTCTTGGACGCGGGGGTTATAGCTCCTACGAGCAGTACTTC. It yields the protein CASLGRGGYSSYEQYF. The V call is TRBV28, the J call TRBJ2-7; 7 bases fit TRBD2. The CDR3 is 16 residues long. V shed 9 bases and J 0 bases; nucleotides not matched to a gene: 14. CDR1 is MDHEN and CDR2 is SYDVKM in the germline V gene.

This clonotype turned up a few times. The genes are TRBV20-1 and TRBJ2-5, with TRBD2 as a possible D gene (5 bases). CDR1 is DFQATT and CDR2 is SNEGSKA in the germline V gene (reference sequence). The CDR3 runs 15 residues. V shed 5 bases and J shed 5 bases, with 21 bases lying between them. The CDR3 here is CSALDPASQLETQYF. CDR3 sequence (DNA): TGCAGTGCTCTAGATCCAGCTAGCCAACTCGAGACCCAGTACTTC.

This clonotype was detected many times. J is TRBJ2-7 and V is TRBV28; TRBD1 matches at 8 bases. Germline loops: CDR1 MDHEN, CDR2 SYDVKM. The CDR3 consists of 13 residues. J lost 5 bases, V lost 5 bases, and 5 bases had no gene match. As DNA, the CDR3 is TGTGCCAGCAGTAACGACAGGGGCCACGAGCAGTACTTC. It is translated as CASSNDRGHEQYF.